This T cell receptor beta chain was captured by sequencing in a study of blood T cell repertoires in COVID-19. Study summary: T cells, B-cell-depleted T cells, or PBMCs provided the cDNA or gDNA that served as material.

Data came from immunoSEQ multiplex PCR; TCRdb stores just in-frame clones and leaves some out. The sample holds about 330,000 clones, approximately 85% seen once. V shed 9 bases and J 1 base; nucleotides not matched to a gene: 8. Per germline, CDR1 MDHEN and CDR2 SYDVKM. The CDR3 covers 15 residues. The sequenced sample was peripheral blood. The V call is TRBV28, the J call TRBJ2-2; the match to TRBD1 covers 7 bases. The TCR was taken from a human donor in a cohort sampled during active COVID-19. The chain's CDR3 is CASNPGQLNTGELFF. In DNA, the CDR3 is TGTGCCAGTAATCCGGGACAGCTGAACACCGGGGAGCTGTTTTTT.